The TCR beta chain described here comes from a study of blood T cell repertoires in COVID-19. The overall study: Donors in the United States, Italy and Spain gave samples during acute or convalescent COVID-19. PBMCs, B-cell-depleted T cells, or T cells provided the cDNA or gDNA that made up the material.

TCRdb's table, derived via immunoSEQ multiplex PCR, lists solely in-frame clones and lacks some. This table has 90,000 or so clones, approximately 81% appearing once. The specimen sequenced was peripheral blood. This TCR was sampled from a man older than 75 with active or convalescent COVID-19.

CDR3 DNA: TGTGCCAGCAGTTCTCCCGGTGAAAAACTGTTTTTT. Amino acids: CASSSPGEKLFF. The rearrangement links TRBV28 to TRBJ1-4, with D unresolved. Germline V gene sequence: CDR1 MDHEN, CDR2 SYDVKM. The V end was cut by 4 bases, the J end by 7 bases, with 7 bases between. The CDR3 length is 12 residues.